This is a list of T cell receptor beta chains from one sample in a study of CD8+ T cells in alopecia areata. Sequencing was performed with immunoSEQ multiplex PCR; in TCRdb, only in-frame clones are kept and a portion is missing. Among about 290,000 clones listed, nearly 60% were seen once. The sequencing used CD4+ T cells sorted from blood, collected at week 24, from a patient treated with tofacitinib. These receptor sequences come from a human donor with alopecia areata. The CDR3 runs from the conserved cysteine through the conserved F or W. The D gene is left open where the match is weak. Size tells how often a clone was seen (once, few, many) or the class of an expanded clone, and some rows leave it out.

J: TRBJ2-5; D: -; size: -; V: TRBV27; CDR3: CASSPKRDSTTQETQYF; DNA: TGTGCCAGCAGTCCAAAACGGGACTCAACGACGCAAGAGACCCAGTACTTC
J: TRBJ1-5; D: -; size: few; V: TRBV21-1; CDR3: CASRRGQVLQPQHF; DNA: TGTGCCAGCAGAAGAGGACAGGTCCTCCAGCCCCAGCATTTT
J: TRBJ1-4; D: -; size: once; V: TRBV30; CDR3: CAWSAGTGAKLFF; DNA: TGTGCCTGGAGCGCTGGTACGGGCGCTAAACTGTTTTTT
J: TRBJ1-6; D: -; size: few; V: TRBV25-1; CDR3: CASQLREGNSPLHF; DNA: TGTGCCAGTCAGCTTCGTGAGGGTAATTCACCCCTCCACTTT
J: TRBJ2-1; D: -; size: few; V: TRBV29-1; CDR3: CSVEEDRYNEQFF; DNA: TGCAGCGTTGAAGAGGACCGGTACAATGAGCAGTTCTTC
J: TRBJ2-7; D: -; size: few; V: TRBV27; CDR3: CASSFRAGLGEQYF; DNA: TGTGCCAGCAGTTTCCGGGCGGGTCTTGGCGAGCAGTACTTC
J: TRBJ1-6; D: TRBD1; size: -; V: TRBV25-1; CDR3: CASSDKFRDRGNSPLHF; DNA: TGTGCCAGCAGTGACAAATTCCGGGACAGGGGGAATTCACCCCTCCACTTT
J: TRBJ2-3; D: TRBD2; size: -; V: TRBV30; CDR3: CAWSHSRWLAGGKITDTQYF; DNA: TGTGCCTGGAGTCACTCCCGGTGGCTAGCGGGGGGGAAAATCACAGATACGCAGTATTTT
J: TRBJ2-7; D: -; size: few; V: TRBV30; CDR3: CAWSALQGIEQYF; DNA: TGTGCCTGGAGTGCTCTTCAGGGGATCGAGCAGTACTTC
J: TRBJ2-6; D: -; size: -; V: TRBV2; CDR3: CASSVEGSGANVLTF; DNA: TGTGCCAGCAGTGTCGAGGGCTCTGGGGCCAACGTCCTGACTTTC
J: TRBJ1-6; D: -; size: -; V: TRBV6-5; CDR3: CASSRNLEASPLHF; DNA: TGTGCCAGCAGTCGGAATTTGGAGGCTTCACCCCTCCACTTT
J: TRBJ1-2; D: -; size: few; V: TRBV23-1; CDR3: CASSRAGNLNRDGYTF; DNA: TGCGCCAGCAGTCGGGCAGGGAACTTAAATCGAGATGGCTACACCTTC
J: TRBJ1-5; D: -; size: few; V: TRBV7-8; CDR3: CASSLGRGEQPQHF; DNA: TGTGCCAGCAGCTTAGGAAGGGGTGAGCAGCCCCAGCATTTT
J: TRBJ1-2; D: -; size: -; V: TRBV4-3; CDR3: CASSQDGRKNYGYTF; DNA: TGCGCCAGCAGCCAAGATGGACGGAAGAACTATGGCTACACCTTC
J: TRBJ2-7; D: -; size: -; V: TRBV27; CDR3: CASSLRAGDQNYEQYF; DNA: TGTGCCAGCAGTTTAAGGGCAGGGGACCAAAACTACGAGCAGTACTTC
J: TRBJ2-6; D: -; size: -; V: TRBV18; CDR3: CASSPPGTGANVLTF; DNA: TGTGCCAGCTCACCGCCAGGGACTGGGGCCAACGTCCTGACTTTC
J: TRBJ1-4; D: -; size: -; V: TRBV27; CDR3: CASSLIGLSGFF; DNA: TGTGCCAGCAGTTTAATAGGGCTGTCGGGGTTTTTT
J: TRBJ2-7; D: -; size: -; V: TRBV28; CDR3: CASSLPGQGAYEQYF; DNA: TGTGCCAGCAGTTTACCCGGGCAGGGAGCCTACGAGCAGTACTTC
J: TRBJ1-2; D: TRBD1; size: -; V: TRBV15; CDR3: CATSRDRGQIGYTF; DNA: TGTGCCACCAGCAGAGACAGGGGGCAGATTGGCTACACCTTC
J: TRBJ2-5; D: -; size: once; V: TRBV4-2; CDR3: CASSQDLAVETQYF; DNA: TGTGCCAGCAGCCAAGATCTTGCGGTTGAGACCCAGTACTTC
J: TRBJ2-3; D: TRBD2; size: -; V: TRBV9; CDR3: CASSPWAGGPSTDTQYF; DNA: TGTGCCAGCAGCCCCTGGGCGGGGGGGCCTAGCACAGATACGCAGTATTTT
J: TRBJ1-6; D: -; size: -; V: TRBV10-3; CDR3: CAISEYHSGNSPLHF; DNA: TGTGCCATCAGTGAATATCACTCAGGGAATTCACCCCTCCACTTT
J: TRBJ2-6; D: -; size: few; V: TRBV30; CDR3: CAWGLRGSGANVLTF; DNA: TGTGCCTGGGGGTTGAGAGGATCTGGGGCCAACGTCCTGACTTTC
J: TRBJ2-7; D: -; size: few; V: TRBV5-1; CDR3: CASSLVWQARGSYEQYF; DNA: TGCGCCAGCAGCTTGGTATGGCAGGCCAGGGGATCCTACGAGCAGTACTTC
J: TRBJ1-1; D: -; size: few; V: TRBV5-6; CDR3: CASSLQPGNTEAFF; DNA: TGTGCCAGCAGCTTACAACCGGGAAACACTGAAGCTTTCTTT
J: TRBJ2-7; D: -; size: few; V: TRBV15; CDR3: CATSRDRGHYEQYF; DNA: TGTGCCACCAGCAGAGATCGGGGTCATTACGAGCAGTACTTC
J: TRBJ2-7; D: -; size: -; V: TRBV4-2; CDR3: CASSQESISYEQYF; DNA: TGTGCCAGCAGCCAAGAGTCGATTTCCTACGAGCAGTACTTC
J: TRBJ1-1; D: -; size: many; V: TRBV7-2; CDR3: CASSLVGQAFF; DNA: TGTGCCAGCAGCTTAGTGGGGCAAGCTTTCTTT
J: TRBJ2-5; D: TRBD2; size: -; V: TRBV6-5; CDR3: CASRMGGETQYF; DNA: TGTGCCAGCAGGATGGGGGGGGAGACCCAGTACTTC
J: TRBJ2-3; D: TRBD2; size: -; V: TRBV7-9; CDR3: CASSPTSGGLTDTQYF; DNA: TGTGCCAGCAGCCCCACTAGCGGGGGGCTCACAGATACGCAGTATTTT
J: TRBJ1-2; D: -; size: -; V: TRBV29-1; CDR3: CSVGQGRTNYGYTF; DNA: TGCAGCGTTGGCCAGGGGAGAACTAACTATGGCTACACCTTC
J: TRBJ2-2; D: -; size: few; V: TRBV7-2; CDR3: CASSWVGSYTGELFF; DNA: TGTGCCAGCAGCTGGGTAGGCAGCTACACCGGGGAGCTGTTTTTT
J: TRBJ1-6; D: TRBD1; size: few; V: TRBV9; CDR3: CASSFRQGSPLHF; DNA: TGTGCCAGCAGCTTCCGACAGGGATCACCCCTCCACTTT
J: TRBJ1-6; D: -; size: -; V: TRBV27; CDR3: CASSFSNSPLHF; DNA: TGTGCCAGCAGTTTTTCGAATTCACCCCTCCACTTT
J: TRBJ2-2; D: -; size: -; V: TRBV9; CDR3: CASSVGGEYTGELFF; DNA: TGTGCCAGCAGCGTAGGAGGGGAATACACCGGGGAGCTGTTTTTT
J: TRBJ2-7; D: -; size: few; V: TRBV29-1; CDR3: CSVASRGSHEQYF; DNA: TGCAGCGTAGCATCCAGGGGTTCCCACGAGCAGTACTTC
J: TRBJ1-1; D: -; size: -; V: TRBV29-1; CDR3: CSVEEIGRNTEAFF; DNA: TGCAGCGTTGAAGAAATAGGACGGAACACTGAAGCTTTCTTT
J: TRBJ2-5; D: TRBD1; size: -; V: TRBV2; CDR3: CASSKVGTVPNF; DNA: TGTGCCAGCAGTAAGGTTGGGACAGTCCCAAACTTC
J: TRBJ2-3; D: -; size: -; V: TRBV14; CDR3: CASSQTTDTQYF; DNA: TGTGCCAGCAGCCAAACCACAGATACGCAGTATTTT
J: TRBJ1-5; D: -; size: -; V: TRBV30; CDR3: CAWDNGTVNQPQHF; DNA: TGTGCCTGGGATAACGGGACGGTGAATCAGCCCCAGCATTTT
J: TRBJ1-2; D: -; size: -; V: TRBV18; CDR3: CASSPTKTGTSDGYTF; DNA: TGTGCCAGCTCACCCACTAAAACCGGGACATCTGACGGCTACACCTTC
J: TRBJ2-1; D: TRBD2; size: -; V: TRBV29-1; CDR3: CSVRGLAGRRHVNEQFF; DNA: TGCAGCGTTCGAGGACTAGCGGGCCGACGGCACGTGAATGAGCAGTTCTTC
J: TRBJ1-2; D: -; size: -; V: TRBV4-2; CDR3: CASSQGEAGESNYGYTF; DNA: TGTGCCAGCAGCCAAGGAGAAGCAGGGGAGTCTAACTATGGCTACACCTTC
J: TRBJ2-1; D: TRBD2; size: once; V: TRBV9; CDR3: CASSGTSGDYNEQFF; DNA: TGTGCCAGCAGCGGGACTAGCGGGGACTACAATGAGCAGTTCTTC
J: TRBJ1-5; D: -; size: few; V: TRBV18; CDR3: CASSYNRDQPQHF; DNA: TGTGCCAGCTCGTACAACAGGGATCAGCCCCAGCATTTT
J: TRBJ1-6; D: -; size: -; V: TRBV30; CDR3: CAWSADRNNSPLHF; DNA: TGTGCCTGGAGCGCCGACAGGAATAATTCACCCCTCCACTTT
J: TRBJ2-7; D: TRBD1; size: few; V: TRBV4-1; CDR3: CASSRGQGSSYEQYF; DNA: TGCGCCAGCAGCCGAGGACAGGGTAGCTCCTACGAGCAGTACTTC